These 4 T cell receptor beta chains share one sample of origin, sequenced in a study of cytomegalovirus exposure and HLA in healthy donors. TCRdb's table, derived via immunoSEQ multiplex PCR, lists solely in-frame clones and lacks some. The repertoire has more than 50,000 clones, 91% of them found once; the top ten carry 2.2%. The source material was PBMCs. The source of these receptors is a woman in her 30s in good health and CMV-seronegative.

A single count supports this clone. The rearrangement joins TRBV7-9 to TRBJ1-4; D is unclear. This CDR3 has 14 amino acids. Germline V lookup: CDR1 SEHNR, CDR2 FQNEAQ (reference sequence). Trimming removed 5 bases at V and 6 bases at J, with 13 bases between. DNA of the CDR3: TGTGCCAGCAGCCTGCCCCAGTCGCATGAAAAACTGTTTTTT. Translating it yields CASSLPQSHEKLFF.

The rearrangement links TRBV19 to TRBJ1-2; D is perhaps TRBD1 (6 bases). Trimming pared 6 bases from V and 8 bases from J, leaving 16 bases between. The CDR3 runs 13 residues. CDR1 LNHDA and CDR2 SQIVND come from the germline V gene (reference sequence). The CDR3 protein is CASRGDTVGGYTF. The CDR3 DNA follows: TGTGCCAGTAGGGGGGACACGGTAGGAGGCTACACCTTC.

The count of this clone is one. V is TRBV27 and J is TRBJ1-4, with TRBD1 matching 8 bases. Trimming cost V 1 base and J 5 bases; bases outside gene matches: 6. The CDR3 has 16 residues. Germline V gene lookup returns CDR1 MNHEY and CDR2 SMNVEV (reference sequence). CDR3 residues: CASSLYSDRDNEKLFF. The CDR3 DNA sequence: TGTGCCAGCAGTTTATACTCGGACAGGGACAATGAAAAACTGTTTTTT.

CDR3 sequence reads: CASSRTGTDTYEQYF. The CDR3 nucleotides are TGCGCCAGCAGCAGGACCGGGACAGACACCTACGAGCAGTACTTC. The chain joins TRBV5-1 to TRBJ2-7, with 7 bases lining up with TRBD1. The CDR3 length is 15 residues. The germline V gene encodes CDR1 SGHRS and CDR2 YFSETQ. The V and J ends lost 4 bases and 2 bases, in that order; junction bases with no gene match: 9.